The 26 T cell receptor beta chains below were found in one sample sequenced in a study of T cell repertoires in cytomegalovirus infection. Their antigen targets remain unknown. Each CDR3 protein is one row after TCRdb ran MiXCR on the reads. The sample holds a few hundred thousand distinct CDR3 sequences, approximately 46% seen once. Sequences were derived from cultured PBMCs, sampled from culture after CMV antigen stimulation. These TCRs come from a human donor in good health (CMV status not recorded). Some clones in this sample may be carry-over from other donors' samples.

The chain recombines TRBV24-1 with TRBJ2-5; D is uncertain. Trimming took off 4 bases at V and 0 bases at J, with 5 bases between the two ends. Germline V gives CDR1 KGHDR, CDR2 SFDVKD. CDR3 length equals 13 residues. The CDR3 DNA sequence: TGTGCCACCAGTGAAACGTACCAAGAGACCCAGTACTTC. Amino acids: CATSETYQETQYF.

There are a few counts of this clonotype. The chain combines TRBV29-1 with TRBJ2-7; 7 nucleotides align to TRBD1. The CDR3 length is 13 residues. Per germline, CDR1 SQVTM and CDR2 ANQGSEA. J was trimmed by 6 bases and V by 7 bases; bases with no gene match: 12. The CDR3 nucleotides read TGCAGCGCCCGCACGGGACAGATAGGCGAGCAGTACTTC. As protein: CSARTGQIGEQYF.

The table lists this clonotype with a few counts. V and J are TRBV11-3 and TRBJ2-1; D remains unclear. Germline V CDR1 and CDR2: SGHNT, YENEEA. The germline V and J ends were trimmed by 2 bases and 7 bases, with 15 bases remaining between them. This CDR3 has 15 residues. CDR3 DNA: TGTGCCAGCAGCTTAAGATCGCGAGATTGGAATGAGCAGTTCTTC. Translation: CASSLRSRDWNEQFF. Supplemented by reference TRBV11-3 and TRBJ2-1, the full variable domain reads EAGVVQSPRYKIIEKKQPVAFWCNPISGHNTLYWYLQNLGQGPELLIRYENEEAVDDSQLPKDRFSAERLKGVDSTLKIQPAELGDSAVYLCASSLRSRDWNEQFFGPGTRLTVL.

V gene TRBV29-1 combines with J gene TRBJ2-3; D not resolved. This CDR3 has 14 residues. CDR1 and CDR2 from the germline V gene are SQVTM and ANQGSEA. V was cut by 7 bases and J by 0 bases, with 14 bases left in between. The CDR3 DNA is TGCAGCGGGAATGGGGTTTCTAGCACAGATACGCAGTATTTT. This encodes CSGNGVSSTDTQYF.

V gene TRBV7-2 combines with J gene TRBJ1-4; 7 nucleotides line up with TRBD1. Germline lookup yields CDR1 SGHTA and CDR2 FQGNSA. V was pared by 5 bases and J by 6 bases, with 6 bases of the junction left unmatched. The CDR3 covers 14 residues. The CDR3: CASSRQGFDEKLFF. Written as DNA, the CDR3 is TGTGCCAGCAGCAGACAGGGCTTCGATGAAAAACTGTTTTTT. The entire variable domain, with the rest obtained from reference TRBV7-2 and TRBJ1-4, is as follows: GAGVSQSPSNKVTEKGKDVELRCDPISGHTALYWYRQSLGQGLEFLIYFQGNSAPDKSGLPSDRFSAERTGGSVSTLTIQRTQQEDSAVYLCASSRQGFDEKLFFGSGTQLSVL.

The sample holds a few counts of this clonotype. The chain combines TRBV12-3 or TRBV12-4 with TRBJ2-7; D is undetermined. V lost 6 bases, J lost 4 bases, and 16 bases lay in between. CDR3 length: 14 residues. This chain's CDR3 is CASSPSSWVYEQYF. The CDR3, as DNA: TGTGCCAGCAGCCCCTCAAGCTGGGTTTACGAGCAGTACTTC.

In its sample, this clonotype was seen a few times. The CDR3 region is CASSLRDSPREKLFF. CDR3 DNA: TGTGCCAGCAGCCTCAGGGACTCCCCAAGGGAAAAACTGTTTTTT. V is TRBV7-2 and J is TRBJ1-4; D perhaps matches TRBD1 (5 bases). V lost 5 bases, J lost 8 bases, and 18 bases lay in between. The CDR3 runs 15 residues. Germline CDR1 reads SGHTA; CDR2 reads FQGNSA.

The rearrangement uses TRBV28 and TRBJ2-7, with unresolved D. Germline V lookup: CDR1 MDHEN, CDR2 SYDVKM. This CDR3 is built from 13 residues. Trimming removed 4 bases from V and 2 bases from J, with 9 bases in between. The CDR3 here is CASSYYATYEQYF. The CDR3, as DNA: TGTGCCAGCAGTTATTACGCGACCTACGAGCAGTACTTC.

The chain combines TRBV5-3 with TRBJ2-5, with D maybe TRBD1 (6 bases). TRBV5-3 is an ORF; its function is uncertain. Trimming took 8 bases from V and 2 from J, leaving 16 bases between them. The CDR3 spans 14 residues. The CDR3 protein is CASKDARGQETQYF. The CDR3, as DNA: TGTGCCAGCAAAGACGCTAGGGGGCAAGAGACCCAGTACTTC.

J is TRBJ2-2 and V is TRBV7-6; TRBD2 might be the D (5 bases). CDR3 length: 14 amino acids. Per the germline V gene, CDR1 is SGHVS and CDR2 is FNYEAQ. V was clipped by 5 bases and J by 1 base, with 8 bases between them. Here the CDR3 DNA reads TGTGCCAGCAGCCCCCGGGGGAACACCGGGGAGCTGTTTTTT. Its protein is CASSPRGNTGELFF.

In DNA form, the CDR3 reads TGTGCCAGCAGTTCCACCGGGACCCCAGAGGGCGAGCAGTACTTC. Translating it yields CASSSTGTPEGEQYF. This chain uses TRBV6-5 with TRBJ2-7; TRBD1 or TRBD2 may be the D gene (5 bases each). Between the trimmed V and J ends, which lost 4 bases and 6 bases, there was a span of 19 bases. Per germline, CDR1 MNHEY and CDR2 SVGAGI. The CDR3 length is 15 residues.

This clonotype was seen only a few times. CDR3 sequence: CAISEPSGGVQEQFF. CDR3 DNA: TGTGCCATCAGTGAGCCCAGCGGGGGGGTACAGGAGCAGTTCTTC. The rearrangement joins TRBV10-3 to TRBJ2-1, with 10 bases aligning to TRBD2. The J segment lost 10 bases and the V segment lost 2 bases, leaving 8 bases of the junction unmatched. The CDR3 loop spans 15 amino acids. The V gene's germline CDR1 is ENHRY and CDR2 SYGVKD.

This clonotype was seen more than once but under ten times. The chain joins TRBV24-1 to TRBJ2-1; 11 nucleotides line up with TRBD2. In germline, CDR1 is KGHDR, CDR2 SFDVKD. This CDR3 has 14 amino acids. V shed 4 bases and J 15 bases; nucleotides not matched to a gene: 10. This CDR3 reads CATSDSLAGGPLFF. The CDR3 DNA reads as TGTGCCACCAGTGACTCATTAGCGGGAGGGCCCCTGTTCTTC.

This sequence joins TRBV6-2 or TRBV6-3 and TRBJ2-2, with 11 bases fitting TRBD2. J gave up 5 bases and V 0 bases, and 5 bases lay outside the gene matches. The germline V gene has CDR1 MNHEY and CDR2 SVGEGT. The CDR3 totals 17 residues. The CDR3 region has the DNA TGTGCCAGCAGTTACTCTAGCGGGAGGGCCGGGACCGGGGAGCTGTTTTTT. Translating gives CASSYSSGRAGTGELFF.

The gene calls are TRBV7-2 and TRBJ2-1; 8 bases align to TRBD2. V dropped 8 bases and J dropped 9; count of bases not matched to a gene: 9. CDR3 size: 13 residues. Germline V CDR1 and CDR2: SGHTA, FQGNSA. CDR3 sequence reads: CASRDSGKGEQFF. CDR3 nucleotide sequence: TGTGCCAGCCGCGATAGCGGGAAGGGTGAGCAGTTCTTC.

A few counts support this clonotype. This chain connects TRBV11-2 to TRBJ2-7; D perhaps matches TRBD2 (6 bases). V dropped 3 bases and J dropped 3 bases, with 15 bases sitting between them. CDR3 length: 15 residues. From germline, CDR1 is SGHAT and CDR2 FQNNGV. DNA for the CDR3: TGTGCCAGCAGCTTGAAGAGGGAGGCCGTCTACGAGCAGTACTTC. It codes for CASSLKREAVYEQYF.

This chain links TRBV5-5 with TRBJ2-1; D unclear. Per the germline V gene, CDR1 is SGHKS and CDR2 is YYEKEE (reference sequence). The CDR3 loop spans 15 amino acids. Trimming took off 4 bases at V and 11 bases at J, with 22 bases between the two ends. CDR3: CASSLITSMEHKQFF. As DNA, the CDR3 is TGTGCCAGCAGCCTCATTACCTCCATGGAACACAAGCAGTTCTTC.

V and J are TRBV7-9 and TRBJ2-7; 8 bases align to TRBD2. The germline V gene has CDR1 SEHNR and CDR2 FQNEAQ (reference sequence). Trimming at V came to 7 bases and at J to 3 bases, leaving 11 bases not matched to a gene. The CDR3 consists of 15 residues. CDR3 DNA sequence: TGTGCCAGCACCCCGGGAGGGCAGGCCGACTACGAGCAGTACTTC. This sequence encodes CASTPGGQADYEQYF. Combining the CDR3 with reference TRBV7-9 and TRBJ2-7 gives the whole variable domain DTGVSQNPRHKITKRGQNVTFRCDPISEHNRLYWYRQTLGQGPEFLTYFQNEAQLEKSRLLSDRFSAERPKGSFSTLEIQRTEQGDSAMYLCASTPGGQADYEQYFGPGTRLTVT.

This clonotype was observed a single time. A read error may produce the germline difference seen at one junction end. This chain joins TRBV20-1 and TRBJ2-7, with D possibly TRBD2 on 6 matching bases. Germline V gene lookup returns CDR1 DFQATT and CDR2 SNEGSKA (reference sequence). This CDR3 comprises 13 residues. The DNA of the CDR3 is TGCAGTCCTAGGGAGGTCAGCTACTACGAGCAGTACTTC. Translation gives CSPREVSYYEQYF.

V is TRBV5-1 and J is TRBJ2-7, with D possibly TRBD1 on 5 matching bases. V was pared by 2 bases and J by 3 bases, with 12 bases between. This CDR3 spans 14 amino acids. Germline loops: CDR1 SGHRS, CDR2 YFSETQ. Here the CDR3 DNA reads TGCGCCAGCAGCTTAATGGCAGGGTACTACGAGCAGTACTTC. It yields the protein CASSLMAGYYEQYF.

The gene calls are TRBV7-3 and TRBJ2-5, with no clear D. The CDR3 covers 16 residues. Germline loops: CDR1 SGHTA, CDR2 FQGTGA. V lost 2 bases and J lost 1, with 14 bases in between. The CDR3 bases are TGTGCCAGCAGCTTAGAATCAGGACCCCTCCAAGAGACCCAGTACTTC. This codes for CASSLESGPLQETQYF.

The CDR3 DNA sequence: TGTGCCAGCAGCTTCCCCGGACTAGCGGGGGGGGGCGTGAATACGCAGTATTTT. It specifies CASSFPGLAGGGVNTQYF. The chain joins TRBV5-4 to TRBJ2-3; TRBD2 aligns across 15 bases. V shed 2 bases and J 7 bases; nucleotides not matched to a gene: 11. CDR1 SGHNT and CDR2 YYREEE come from the germline V gene (reference sequence). This CDR3 has 18 amino acids.

This chain joins TRBV7-2 and TRBJ2-1; maybe TRBD2 (9 bases). The CDR3 sequence is 20 residues long. The germline CDR1 and CDR2 sequences are SGHTA and FQGNSA. The V and J ends lost 4 bases and 1 base respectively, with 26 bases between them. CDR3 DNA sequence: TGTGCCAGCAGCTCGCGGACAGGGACGGCTAGCGGGACTTCCTACAATGAGCAGTTCTTC. Translated, it gives CASSSRTGTASGTSYNEQFF.

This clonotype was observed a handful of times. The genes are TRBV19 and TRBJ1-5; perhaps TRBD1 as D (6 bases). There are 13 residues in the CDR3. Germline V gives CDR1 LNHDA, CDR2 SQIVND (reference sequence). V lost 10 bases and J lost 3, with 13 bases in between. In DNA form, the CDR3 reads TGTGCCACCCGGGGGGGCTACAATCAGCCCCAGCATTTT. Its translation: CATRGGYNQPQHF.

CDR3 nucleotides: TGTGCCAGCAGTAATACCTACGAGCAGTACTTC. Amino acid sequence: CASSNTYEQYF. The chain recombines TRBV6-2 or TRBV6-3 with TRBJ2-7; no definite D call. CDR1 is MNHEY and CDR2 is SVGEGT in the germline V gene. V lost 5 bases and J lost 2, with 4 bases in between. The CDR3 runs 11 residues.

The chain couples TRBV12-3 or TRBV12-4 to TRBJ1-5, with unresolved D. The CDR3 contains 15 residues. The V gene lost 5 bases and the J gene lost 2 bases, with 13 bases spanning the gap. DNA for the CDR3: TGTGCCAGCAGTCGGCTTAAGGGAGGCAATCAGCCCCAGCATTTT. Translation gives CASSRLKGGNQPQHF.